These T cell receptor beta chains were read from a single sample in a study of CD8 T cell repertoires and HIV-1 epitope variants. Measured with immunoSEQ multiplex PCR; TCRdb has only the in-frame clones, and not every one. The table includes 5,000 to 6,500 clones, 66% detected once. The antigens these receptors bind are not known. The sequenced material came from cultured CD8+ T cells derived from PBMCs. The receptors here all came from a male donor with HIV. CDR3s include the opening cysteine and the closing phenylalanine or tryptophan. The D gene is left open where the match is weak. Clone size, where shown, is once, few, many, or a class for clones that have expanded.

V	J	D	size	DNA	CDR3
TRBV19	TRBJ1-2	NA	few	TGTGCCAGTAGTATAGGGCCCAGGGACCAGGATGGCTACACCTTC	CASSIGPRDQDGYTF
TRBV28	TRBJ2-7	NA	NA	TGTGCCAGCAGTTCCCAGGACAGCGACTACGAGCAGTACTTC	CASSSQDSDYEQYF
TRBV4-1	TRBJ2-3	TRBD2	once	TGCGCCAGCAGCCAAGAGTTCCCGGGACTAGCGGGAGGGAGCACAGATACGCAGTATTTT	CASSQEFPGLAGGSTDTQYF
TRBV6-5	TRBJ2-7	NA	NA	TGTGCCAGCAGTAGGGAAGGACGGGCCTCCTACGAGCAGTACTTC	CASSREGRASYEQYF
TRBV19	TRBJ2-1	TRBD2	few	TGTGCCAGTACCCATCTCACTAGCGGGAGTCGGAATGAGCAGTTCTTC	CASTHLTSGSRNEQFF
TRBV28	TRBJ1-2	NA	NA	TGTGCCGGGACCAGACGAGGGGGGCACTATGGCTACACCTTC	CAGTRRGGHYGYTF
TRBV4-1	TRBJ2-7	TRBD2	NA	TGCGCCAGCAGCCAAGTCGCCGGCGCGGGGGGGAACTACGAGCAGTACTTC	CASSQVAGAGGNYEQYF
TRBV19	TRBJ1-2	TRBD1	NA	TGTGCCAGTAGTATTGGAACAGGGGGCGGCTATGGCTACACCTTC	CASSIGTGGGYGYTF
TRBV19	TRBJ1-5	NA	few	TGTGCCAGTAGTGTCGGGGAATGGGGCAATCAGCCCCAGCATTTT	CASSVGEWGNQPQHF
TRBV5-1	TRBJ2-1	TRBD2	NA	TGCGCCAGCAGCTTGGGACTAGCAGATGAGCAGTTCTTC	CASSLGLADEQFF
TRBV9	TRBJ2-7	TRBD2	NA	TGTGCCAGCAGCGTATCGGGAGGGGAGGTGCAGTACTTC	CASSVSGGEVQYF
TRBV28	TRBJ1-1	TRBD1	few	TGTGCCACCGACAGGGGGAAAAACACTGAAGCTTTCTTT	CATDRGKNTEAFF
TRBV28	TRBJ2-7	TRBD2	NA	TGTGCCAGCAGGGGACTAGCGGGATCCTACGAGCAGTACTTC	CASRGLAGSYEQYF
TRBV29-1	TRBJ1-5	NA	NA	TGCAGCGTTGGGGGGGGGATCGACAGGAGCAATCAGCCCCAGCATTTT	CSVGGGIDRSNQPQHF
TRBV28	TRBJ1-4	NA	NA	TGTGCCAGCAGTCCTGCAACTAATGAAAAACTGTTTTTT	CASSPATNEKLFF
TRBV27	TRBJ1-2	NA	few	TGTGCCAGCAGTTTAGGGCAGGGGAGGTATGGCTACACCTTC	CASSLGQGRYGYTF
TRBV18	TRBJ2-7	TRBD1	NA	TGTGCCAGCTCACCACCCGGCTCCGATACAGGGGGCGGTTACGAGCAGTACTTC	CASSPPGSDTGGGYEQYF
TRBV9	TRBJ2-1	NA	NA	TGTGCCAGCAGCGTAGATATGGTGAGCTCCTACAATGAGCAGTTCTTC	CASSVDMVSSYNEQFF
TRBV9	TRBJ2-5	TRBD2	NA	TGTGCCAGCAGCTCACTGACGCTAGCGGGGGGGCGGGAGACCCAGTACTTC	CASSSLTLAGGRETQYF
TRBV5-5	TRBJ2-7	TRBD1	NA	TGTGCCAGCAGCTACGGGACAGGTCCCTACGAGCAGTACTTC	CASSYGTGPYEQYF
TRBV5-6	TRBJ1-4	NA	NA	TGTGCCAGCAGCTTGGCCGGGACGGAGAATGAAAAACTGTTTTTT	CASSLAGTENEKLFF
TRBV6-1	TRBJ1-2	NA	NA	TGTGCCAGCAGCGACGGCCTAAACTATGGCTACACCTTC	CASSDGLNYGYTF
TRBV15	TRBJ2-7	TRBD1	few	TGTGCCACCAGCGATGGGACAGGTGGCATTGGCGAGCAGTACTTC	CATSDGTGGIGEQYF
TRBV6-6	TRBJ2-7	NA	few	TGTGCCAGCAGTGCGACCCATCCATCCTCCTACGAGCAGTACTTC	CASSATHPSSYEQYF
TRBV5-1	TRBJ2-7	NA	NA	TGCGCCAGCAGCTTGCAACAGGGCTACGAGCAGTACTTC	CASSLQQGYEQYF
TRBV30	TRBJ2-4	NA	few	TGTGCCCGGAGGAGGGGGGTAGCCAAAAACATTCAGTACTTC	CARRRGVAKNIQYF
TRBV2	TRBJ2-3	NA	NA	TGTGCCAGCAGTGAATTGGGGGTGGTCGGCACAGATACGCAGTATTTT	CASSELGVVGTDTQYF
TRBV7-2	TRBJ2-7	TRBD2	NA	TGTGCCAGCAGCTTAAGGAGTTTAGCGGGAGCCCTCTCCTACGAGCAGTACTTC	CASSLRSLAGALSYEQYF
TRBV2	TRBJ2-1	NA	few	TGTGCCAGCAGTGAAGCGCTAGGTCCACGCAGTGAGCAGTTCTTC	CASSEALGPRSEQFF
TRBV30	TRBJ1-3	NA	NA	TGTGCCTGGCCAGACTCGGATGGAAACACCATATATTTT	CAWPDSDGNTIYF
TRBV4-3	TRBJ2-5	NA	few	TGCGCCAGCAGCCAAGATCTGACAGGGAGGCAAGAGACCCAGTACTTC	CASSQDLTGRQETQYF